A single sample gave rise to the 19 T cell receptor beta chains below, sequenced in a study of shared clonotypes between healthy human individuals. The repertoire was sequenced with immunoSEQ multiplex PCR; TCRdb's copy has only in-frame clones and lacks some. The sample lists some 1.5 million clones, 98% occurring once. Sequencing used naive CD4+ T cells sorted from blood. Subset: CD45RA+ positively selected. Receptors originate from a man aged 30 to 45 in good health.

The chain couples TRBV15 to TRBJ2-7; tentative D call: TRBD1 (7 bases). Trimming stripped 0 bases from V and 1 base from J, with 10 bases between. The CDR3 is 15 amino acids. Germline V gene sequence: CDR1 LNHNV, CDR2 YYDKDF (reference sequence). The CDR3 spells CATSRDPGGSYEQYF. Here the CDR3 DNA reads TGTGCCACCAGCAGAGATCCAGGGGGGTCCTACGAGCAGTACTTC.

CDR3 DNA sequence: TGTGCCAGCAGCTTAGCGGAGGCGGCCCAAGAGACCCAGTACTTC. As protein: CASSLAEAAQETQYF. This chain uses TRBV7-9 with TRBJ2-5; a weak D match, TRBD2 (5 bases). This CDR3 spans 15 amino acids. Germline V gene data show CDR1 as SEHNR and CDR2 as FQNEAQ (reference sequence). Trimming cost V 0 bases and J 1 base, with 9 bases left between them. Looking up the rest from reference TRBV7-9 and TRBJ2-5 gives the full variable domain: DTGVSQNPRHKITKRGQNVTFRCDPISEHNRLYWYRQTLGQGPEFLTYFQNEAQLEKSRLLSDRFSAERPKGSFSTLEIQRTEQGDSAMYLCASSLAEAAQETQYFGPGTRLLVL.

A remark on this clone: The same CDR3 arises from other DNA sequences in this sample as well. This chain uses TRBV28 with TRBJ2-5; D unclear. The V gene lost 4 bases and the J gene lost 4 bases, with 4 bases spanning the gap. The CDR3 spans 11 residues. Germline V gives CDR1 MDHEN, CDR2 SYDVKM. CDR3 protein: CASSSRETQYF. The CDR3 nucleotides read TGTGCCAGCAGTTCAAGAGAGACCCAGTACTTC.

V is TRBV7-9 and J is TRBJ2-7; D remains unclear. Germline V gives CDR1 SEHNR, CDR2 FQNEAQ (reference sequence). This CDR3 spans 12 amino acids. V lost 11 bases and J lost 2, with 13 bases in between. The CDR3 region has the DNA TGTGCCTACGAGTGGGGAACCTACGAGCAGTACTTC. Residues: CAYEWGTYEQYF. Full variable domain (remainder filled in from reference TRBV7-9 and TRBJ2-7): DTGVSQNPRHKITKRGQNVTFRCDPISEHNRLYWYRQTLGQGPEFLTYFQNEAQLEKSRLLSDRFSAERPKGSFSTLEIQRTEQGDSAMYLCAYEWGTYEQYFGPGTRLTVT.

This chain uses TRBV6-6 with TRBJ1-3; D perhaps matches TRBD1 (5 bases). V dropped 7 bases and J dropped 0 bases, with 10 bases sitting between them. There are 14 residues in the CDR3. Germline values: CDR1 MNHNY, CDR2 SVGAGI (reference sequence). The CDR3 protein is CASTQGYSGNTIYF. CDR3 coding DNA: TGTGCCAGCACCCAGGGTTACTCTGGAAACACCATATATTTT.

The chain joins TRBV7-6 to TRBJ2-3, with D maybe TRBD2 (5 bases). V shed 5 bases and J shed 4 bases, with 16 bases lying between them. This CDR3 has 15 residues. CDR1 and CDR2 (germline): SGHVS, FNYEAQ. The CDR3 loop is CASSLRPAGADTQYF. Written as DNA, the CDR3 is TGTGCCAGCAGCCTCCGGCCGGCGGGCGCAGATACGCAGTATTTT.

The chain employs TRBV19 and TRBJ2-5; 9 nucleotides agree with TRBD1. J was trimmed by 5 bases and V by 4 bases; bases with no gene match: 11. This CDR3 is 16 amino acids long. Germline CDR1 and CDR2: LNHDA and SQIVND (reference sequence). DNA for the CDR3: TGTGCCAGTAGTAGACTACAGGGGGCACTAGGGGAGACCCAGTACTTC. It encodes CASSRLQGALGETQYF.

About this clone itself: The junction shows a germline mismatch at one end, possibly a read error. The chain combines TRBV7-7 with TRBJ2-5, with TRBD2 matching over 8 bases. Germline-derived CDR1 and CDR2 are SSHAT and FNYEAQ (reference sequence). This CDR3 contains 13 residues. The CDR3 DNA reads as TGTGCTAGCAGCGGGGGCGCGTGGGAGACCCAGTACTTC. Translation gives CASSGGAWETQYF.

The chain recombines TRBV10-3 with TRBJ2-7; 10 bases line up with TRBD2. CDR1 and CDR2 (germline): ENHRY, SYGVKD. After removal of 10 bases from V and 2 bases from J, the junction contained 5 bases not matched to a gene. The CDR3 sequence is 13 residues long. CDR3 DNA: TGTGCCACCATAGCGGGAGGCACCTACGAGCAGTACTTC. Protein sequence: CATIAGGTYEQYF.

The J gene is TRBJ1-5, the V gene TRBV7-6; no firm D call. CDR1 SGHVS and CDR2 FNYEAQ come from the germline V gene. V lost 1 base and J lost 2, with 6 bases in between. The CDR3 is made up of 14 amino acids. The chain's CDR3 is CASSLDLGNQPQHF. The CDR3 nucleotides are TGTGCCAGCAGCTTAGACCTTGGCAATCAGCCCCAGCATTTT.

Regarding this clone: The sample holds other DNA sequences that translate to the same CDR3. The genes are TRBV18 and TRBJ2-3, with 8 bases fitting TRBD1. The CDR3 is 15 amino acids. J was trimmed by 2 bases and V by 5 bases; bases with no gene match: 6. Germline V gene lookup returns CDR1 KGHSH and CDR2 LQKENI. The CDR3 loop reads CASSTGQGATDTQYF. For the CDR3, the DNA is TGTGCCAGCTCAACCGGACAGGGAGCCACAGATACGCAGTATTTT.

The chain combines TRBV29-1 with TRBJ2-7; the match to TRBD2 covers 7 bases. Germline V gene sequence: CDR1 SQVTM, CDR2 ANQGSEA. The CDR3 sequence is 13 residues long. Trimming at V came to 0 bases and at J to 3 bases, leaving 2 bases not matched to a gene. CDR3 amino acids: CSVEDRGVYEQYF. For the CDR3, the DNA is TGCAGCGTTGAAGATCGGGGGGTCTACGAGCAGTACTTC.

V usage is TRBV10-3 and J usage is TRBJ2-7; D is perhaps TRBD1 (5 bases). The CDR3 totals 13 residues. Germline assignment: CDR1 ENHRY and CDR2 SYGVKD. The V end was cut by 4 bases, the J end by 4 bases, with 11 bases between. CDR3 sequence (DNA): TGTGCCATCAGTGGGGGCGGAACGTACGAGCAGTACTTC. Amino acids: CAISGGGTYEQYF.

A single count supports this clone. The rearrangement uses TRBV28 and TRBJ1-5; 11 bases agree with TRBD1. With 5 bases clipped from V and 4 bases from J, the junction kept 10 bases outside the gene matches. Germline lookup yields CDR1 MDHEN and CDR2 SYDVKM. The CDR3 contains 17 residues. The CDR3 loop is CASSEYSGTGGNQPQHF. CDR3 DNA sequence: TGTGCCAGCAGTGAATATTCGGGGACAGGGGGTAATCAGCCCCAGCATTTT.

The chain links TRBV9 to TRBJ1-1, with 7 bases identical to TRBD1. CDR3 length: 17 residues. J was trimmed by 4 bases and V by 4 bases; bases with no gene match: 16. From germline, CDR1 is SGDLS and CDR2 YYNGEE. The CDR3 DNA reads as TGTGCCAGCAGCCCAAGACAGGGCCCCCTACGAGCCACTGAAGCTTTCTTT. Translating gives CASSPRQGPLRATEAFF.

The V gene is TRBV6-1, the J gene TRBJ1-4; TRBD1 is a possible D gene (5 bases). The CDR3 loop spans 14 amino acids. The germline V gene encodes CDR1 MNHNS and CDR2 SASEGT. Between the trimmed V and J ends, which lost 10 bases and 6 bases, there was a span of 18 bases. Here the CDR3 DNA reads TGTGCCACCTATAACGGGGCGCTGGATGAAAAACTGTTTTTT. Protein sequence: CATYNGALDEKLFF.

The chain uses TRBV7-9 and TRBJ1-2; possible D gene TRBD1, 5 bases. The CDR3 runs 15 residues. Looked up from germline, CDR1 is SEHNR and CDR2 is FQNEAQ (reference sequence). Deletions cut 3 bases from V and 5 bases from J, with 16 bases between. The CDR3 is CASSFSRQGGYGYTF. Written as DNA, the CDR3 is TGTGCCAGCAGCTTCTCCAGGCAGGGCGGATATGGCTACACCTTC.

The V gene is TRBV5-4, the J gene TRBJ2-3; D unclear. V was shortened by 1 base and J by 2 bases, with 11 bases between the two germline ends. This CDR3 spans 15 amino acids. CDR1 and CDR2 (germline): SGHNT, YYREEE (reference sequence). The CDR3 DNA is TGTGCCAGCAGCTTGAGCCGTTTTTCCACAGATACGCAGTATTTT. Translating it yields CASSLSRFSTDTQYF.

The V gene is TRBV5-1, the J gene TRBJ1-1, with D perhaps matching TRBD1 (6 bases). V lost 4 bases and J lost 10, with 23 bases in between. CDR3 size: 15 residues. Germline values: CDR1 SGHRS, CDR2 YFSETQ. The CDR3 DNA reads as TGCGCCAGCAGCAGCCCTACCGGGACATCGACAGTAGCTTTCTTT. This encodes CASSSPTGTSTVAFF.